These 22 T cell receptor beta chains came from one sample sequenced in a study of cytomegalovirus exposure and HLA in healthy donors. PCR used 60 Vbeta primers and 13 Jbeta primers. The assay was immunoSEQ multiplex PCR, and TCRdb's table has in-frame clones only and misses some. Of tens of thousands of clones listed, around four fifths are singletons. The sample comprised PBMCs. The receptors were sampled from a male donor in good health and CMV-seronegative.

The genes are TRBV28 and TRBJ1-1; TRBD1 matches 7 bases. The germline V gene has CDR1 MDHEN and CDR2 SYDVKM. V lost 4 bases, J lost 1 base, and 9 bases stayed unmatched. The CDR3 length is 16 residues. The CDR3 nucleotides read TGTGCCAGCAGTTACACTGAGGGACAGAGGAACACTGAAGCTTTCTTT. Translated: CASSYTEGQRNTEAFF.

The chain employs TRBV7-9 and TRBJ1-3, with 7 positions matching TRBD1. Germline V gene lookup returns CDR1 SEHNR and CDR2 FQNEAQ (reference sequence). V dropped 5 bases and J dropped 0; count of bases not matched to a gene: 7. There are 16 residues in the CDR3. The CDR3 nucleotides are TGTGCCAGCAGCCTGGGACAGACCCTCTCTGGAAACACCATATATTTT. Its translation: CASSLGQTLSGNTIYF.

V and J are TRBV9 and TRBJ2-1; 14 bases match TRBD2. Germline-derived CDR1 and CDR2 are SGDLS and YYNGEE. Trimming cost V 0 bases and J 4 bases; bases outside gene matches: 9. CDR3 size: 19 residues. The DNA of the CDR3 is TGTGCCAGCAGCGTAGAAGGGACTAGCGGGAGCGGGGGGTACAATGAGCAGTTCTTC. Encoded protein: CASSVEGTSGSGGYNEQFF.

The rearrangement uses TRBV7-2 and TRBJ1-5; TRBD1 aligns across 8 bases. The trim removed 3 bases at V and 6 bases at J, leaving 4 bases unmatched. Germline V CDR1 and CDR2: SGHTA, FQGNSA. This CDR3 comprises 14 residues. This CDR3 reads CASSFGQGFQPQHF. CDR3 nucleotides: TGTGCCAGCAGCTTCGGACAGGGCTTTCAGCCCCAGCATTTT.

The chain employs TRBV9 and TRBJ1-5, with a weak D call TRBD1 (6 bases). Trimming left V 4 bases short and J 4 bases short, with 15 bases between. Germline CDR1 reads SGDLS; CDR2 reads YYNGEE. The CDR3 runs 15 residues. CDR3 protein: CASSSGTLENQPQHF. The CDR3 DNA is TGTGCCAGCAGCAGCGGGACACTCGAAAATCAGCCCCAGCATTTT.

V gene TRBV27 combines with J gene TRBJ1-1; 8 positions match TRBD1. This CDR3 has 18 amino acids. Germline V CDR1 and CDR2: MNHEY, SMNVEV (reference sequence). J gave up 1 base and V 7 bases, and 17 bases lay outside the gene matches. The CDR3 spells CASTKRSGTGRPNTEAFF. CDR3 DNA sequence: TGTGCCAGCACCAAAAGGTCGGGGACAGGTCGCCCGAACACTGAAGCTTTCTTT.

The sample holds one count of this clone. The chain has TRBV12-5 and TRBJ1-1; D is unclear. CDR3 length: 15 residues. The germline V gene encodes CDR1 LGHNT and CDR2 FRNRAP. Trimming left V 0 bases short and J 1 base short, with 9 bases between. Written as DNA, the CDR3 is TGTGCTAGTGGTTTGGTACTGAGCGGGAACACTGAAGCTTTCTTT. Translated, it gives CASGLVLSGNTEAFF.

The J gene is TRBJ2-7, the V gene TRBV30; the D gene is possibly TRBD2 (5 bases). The CDR3 contains 12 residues. Germline values: CDR1 GTSNPN, CDR2 SVGIG (reference sequence). V lost 5 bases and J lost 4, with 12 bases in between. The chain's CDR3 is CAWSGLSYEQYF. In DNA form, the CDR3 reads TGTGCCTGGTCCGGACTGAGTTACGAGCAGTACTTC.

The CDR3 sequence: CASSPRTDINYGYTF. The CDR3 DNA is TGTGCCAGTAGTCCCAGGACTGATATTAACTATGGCTACACCTTC. This chain links TRBV19 with TRBJ1-2, with unresolved D. The CDR3 contains 15 residues. The germline V gene has CDR1 LNHDA and CDR2 SQIVND (reference sequence). V was shortened by 5 bases and J by 1 base, with 14 bases between the two germline ends.

This rearrangement joins TRBV5-6 to TRBJ1-1, with 9 positions matching TRBD1. Trimming at V came to 3 bases and at J to 8 bases, leaving 8 bases not matched to a gene. CDR1 is SGHDT, CDR2 YYEEEE, per germline. The CDR3 is 14 residues long. CDR3 region: CASSYRDRATEAFF. For the CDR3, the DNA is TGTGCCAGCAGCTACAGGGACAGGGCCACCGAAGCTTTCTTT.

The chain is built from TRBV19 and TRBJ1-2; 8 bases are a match to TRBD1. The CDR3 totals 14 residues. V gave up 1 base and J gave up 7 bases; unmatched junction bases: 5. Germline V lookup: CDR1 LNHDA, CDR2 SQIVND (reference sequence). This CDR3 is CASSIATGGRGYTF. The CDR3 DNA reads TGTGCCAGTAGTATAGCCACAGGGGGACGTGGCTACACCTTC.

The chain links TRBV4-2 to TRBJ2-1; the D gene is possibly TRBD1 (6 bases). CDR3 length: 17 amino acids. The ends were cut back, 3 bases at V and 1 base at J, with 16 bases in the middle. Germline CDR1 is LGHNA and CDR2 is YNFKEQ. The CDR3 loop reads CASSHPGDGRSYNEQFF. The DNA for the CDR3 is TGTGCCAGCAGCCACCCAGGGGACGGTCGTTCCTACAATGAGCAGTTCTTC.

Written as DNA, the CDR3 is TGTGCCAGCAGTGAACGGGGCGGGAGGGTCGATTACCCTCGCGAGCAGTACTTC. This encodes CASSERGGRVDYPREQYF. The rearrangement joins TRBV6-1 to TRBJ2-7, with 9 bases aligning to TRBD2. V dropped 2 bases and J dropped 6; count of bases not matched to a gene: 17. Germline lookup yields CDR1 MNHNS and CDR2 SASEGT. The CDR3 consists of 18 residues.

This sequence joins TRBV28 and TRBJ2-7, with TRBD2 matching over 8 bases. This CDR3 is 15 amino acids long. J lost 0 bases, V lost 5 bases, and 6 bases had no gene match. The germline CDR1 and CDR2 sequences are MDHEN and SYDVKM. CDR3 residues: CASSTPGGGSYEQYF. CDR3 sequence (DNA): TGTGCCAGCAGTACCCCGGGGGGGGGCTCCTACGAGCAGTACTTC.

The V and J genes are TRBV11-3 and TRBJ2-2; TRBD1 agrees at 7 bases. The CDR3 is made up of 16 amino acids. J lost 5 bases, V lost 5 bases, and 11 bases had no gene match. Germline-derived CDR1 and CDR2 are SGHNT and YENEEA. The CDR3 DNA reads TGTGCCAGCAGCAAGGGGGCAGATAGTGCAACCGGGGAGCTGTTTTTT. Translation: CASSKGADSATGELFF.

CDR3 sequence (DNA): TGTGCCAGCAGCTCTGATTTGACAGGGGGCGCTTCCTATAATTCACCCCTCCACTTT. Encoded protein: CASSSDLTGGASYNSPLHF. The genes are TRBV7-2 and TRBJ1-6; 10 bases agree with TRBD1. Trimming took 4 bases from V and 1 from J; bases not matched to a gene: 10. The CDR3 totals 19 residues. CDR1 is SGHTA and CDR2 is FQGNSA in the germline V gene.

The chain links TRBV7-2 to TRBJ2-5, with a weak D call TRBD2 (6 bases). This CDR3 is built from 19 residues. Between the trimmed V and J ends, which lost 4 bases and 5 bases, there was a span of 29 bases. Germline CDR1 SGHTA, CDR2 FQGNSA. As DNA, the CDR3 is TGTGCCAGCAGCTCCCCGATCCTAGCACAGCGGGCCCAGAGGGAGACCCAGTACTTC. Protein product: CASSSPILAQRAQRETQYF.

This chain's CDR3 is CASSIGTDWPQHF. CDR3 sequence (DNA): TGTGCCAGTAGTATAGGGACAGATTGGCCCCAGCATTTT. The chain carries TRBV19 and TRBJ1-5; D possibly corresponds to TRBD1 (6 bases). Germline assignment: CDR1 LNHDA and CDR2 SQIVND (reference sequence). Trimming left V 1 base short and J 9 bases short, with 10 bases between. CDR3 length: 13 amino acids.

The rearrangement links TRBV29-1 to TRBJ2-3; 7 bases line up with TRBD1. The germline CDR1 and CDR2 sequences are SQVTM and ANQGSEA. The CDR3 extends over 14 amino acids. The trim removed 4 bases at V and 0 bases at J, leaving 4 bases unmatched. The CDR3 DNA reads as TGCAGCGTTGCTCCGGGACAGAGCACAGATACGCAGTATTTT. It codes for CSVAPGQSTDTQYF.

The chain has TRBV14 and TRBJ1-1, with D possibly TRBD1 on 5 matching bases. V lost 1 base and J 7 bases, leaving 25 bases between the germline ends. Germline values: CDR1 SGHDN, CDR2 FVKESK. The CDR3 totals 18 residues. The CDR3 DNA sequence: TGTGCCAGCAGCCAAGGAAGATTAGGCCAGGGCGTCGCCCTTGAAGCTTTCTTT. Protein: CASSQGRLGQGVALEAFF.

The rearrangement joins TRBV5-5 to TRBJ1-4; D call uncertain. The CDR3 contains 16 residues. Germline assignment: CDR1 SGHKS and CDR2 YYEKEE (reference sequence). The V end lost 4 bases, the J end lost 2 bases, and 15 bases lay between the germline ends. CDR3 residues: CASSLGSGVTNEKLFF. The CDR3 nucleotides read TGTGCCAGCAGCCTGGGTTCGGGAGTGACTAATGAAAAACTGTTTTTT.

The rearrangement uses TRBV5-1 and TRBJ1-6; no reliable D call. This CDR3 contains 14 residues. Trimming cost V 1 base and J 8 bases, with 10 bases left between them. CDR1 is SGHRS and CDR2 is YFSETQ in the germline V gene. CDR3 region: CASSLFSDYSPLHF. The DNA of the CDR3 is TGCGCCAGCAGCTTGTTTTCAGATTATTCACCCCTCCACTTT. The complete variable domain, with remaining parts taken from reference TRBV5-1 and TRBJ1-6, reads KAGVTQTPRYLIKTRGQQVTLSCSPISGHRSVSWYQQTPGQGLQFLFEYFSETQRNKGNFPGRFSGRQFSNSRSEMNVSTLELGDSALYLCASSLFSDYSPLHFGNGTRLTVT.